This T cell receptor beta chain was sequenced during a study of CD8+ T cells in alopecia areata. The germline CDR1 and CDR2 sequences are SGHVS and FQNEAQ. This CDR3 has 15 residues. V dropped 5 bases and J dropped 3; count of bases not matched to a gene: 8. Extraction of RNA preceded its reverse transcription into cDNA, which served as the sequencing template. Sequencing used immunoSEQ multiplex PCR; TCRdb keeps in-frame clones, though not all of them. The profile shows around 12,000 clones, around three fifths of them singletons. Peripheral blood and lesional scalp punch biopsies came from alopecia areata patients. General study points: There were also resident alphabeta T cells of normal skin sequenced in scalp samples. Patients displayed less clarity in TCR sharing than mice, a finding possibly related to HLA. An increase in clonality over normal scalp was evident in lesional scalp, especially alopecia totalis/universalis.

Turning to this clone: Its specificity is unknown.

The sequence derives from a human donor with alopecia areata. V is TRBV7-8 and J is TRBJ1-1, with 8 bases lining up with TRBD1. The sequencing input was skin. CDR3 amino acids: CASSNRTGWDTEAFF. The CDR3 region has the DNA TGTGCCAGCAGCAACCGGACAGGGTGGGACACTGAAGCTTTCTTT.